The 5 T cell receptor beta chains listed next were all sequenced from one sample in a study of response to subunit inactivated influenza vaccine (dated by TCRdb to the late 2010s). The protocol used for the library was RT-PCR. The instrument was an Illumina HiSeq 2500. The public reads were reprocessed in TCRdb via fastp at Q25 and MiXCR, keeping in-frame beta chains. Each record represents a unique CDR3 protein, reported with the most common genes and DNA among its rows. Within this sample are hundreds of thousands of distinct CDR3 sequences, with 15% to 18% of them counted one time only. The top ten clones comprise around 10% of the sample. The sample in question was PBMCs from blood, obtained 12 days after vaccination. The receptors come from a man aged 50-60 years who received an inactivated influenza vaccine. Donor details come from another sample of the same person, matched by shared clones.

The chain has TRBV9 and TRBJ2-1; the D gene could be TRBD1 or TRBD2 (5 bases each). The CDR3 length is 17 residues. Trimming cost V 0 bases and J 7 bases, with 20 bases left between them. Germline V gene lookup returns CDR1 SGDLS and CDR2 YYNGEE. The CDR3, as DNA: TGTGCCAGCAGCGTAGTGAGGGGCCACCCCTACAATAATGAGCAGTTCTTC. It translates to CASSVVRGHPYNNEQFF. Combining the CDR3 with reference TRBV9 and TRBJ2-1 gives the whole variable domain DSGVTQTPKHLITATGQRVTLRCSPRSGDLSVYWYQQSLDQGLQFLIQYYNGEERAKGNILERFSAQQFPDLHSELNLSSLELGDSALYFCASSVVRGHPYNNEQFFGPGTRLTVL.

This chain joins TRBV29-1 and TRBJ2-7; no clear D. Trimming pared 6 bases from V and 3 bases from J, leaving 12 bases between. Germline CDR1 SQVTM, CDR2 ANQGSEA. This CDR3 contains 12 residues. As DNA, the CDR3 is TGCAGCGTCAGACACGCATACTACGAGCAGTACTTC. Its protein is CSVRHAYYEQYF.

This clonotype came up a few times. This chain links TRBV4-3 with TRBJ2-5, with TRBD2 matching 9 bases. The germline gives CDR1 LGHNA, CDR2 YSLEER. The CDR3 consists of 17 residues. V shed 0 bases and J 1 base; nucleotides not matched to a gene: 6. CDR3 nucleotide sequence: TGCGCCAGCAGCCAAGATCTAGCGGGGAGGGCCCAAGAGACCCAGTACTTC. Amino acids: CASSQDLAGRAQETQYF.

This clonotype was seen a few times. The chain uses TRBV12-3 or TRBV12-4 and TRBJ2-2; perhaps TRBD2 as D (5 bases). V was shortened by 3 bases and J by 1 base, with 15 bases between the two germline ends. CDR3 length equals 17 residues. CDR3 nucleotides: TGTGCCAGCAGTTTTTTGGAGGACTTCCTGAACACCGGGGAGCTGTTTTTT. It is translated as CASSFLEDFLNTGELFF.

The table lists this clonotype with a few counts. The chain combines TRBV28 with TRBJ1-2; D remains unclear. V was shortened by 8 bases and J by 6 bases, with 13 bases between the two germline ends. The CDR3 covers 12 residues. Germline V lookup: CDR1 MDHEN, CDR2 SYDVKM. The CDR3 bases are TGTGCCAGCTACTCGTTCCAGAATGGCTACACCTTC. Its protein product is CASYSFQNGYTF.